The rows below give T cell receptor beta chains drawn from one sample of a study of blood T cell repertoires in COVID-19. The data were produced by immunoSEQ multiplex PCR, yet TCRdb's version contains in-frame clones alone and is incomplete. Of around 59,000 clones in the sample, around 79% were seen once. The material sequenced was peripheral blood. Source of these receptors: a woman aged 45-65 years with active or convalescent COVID-19. Each CDR3 is given with its conserved first and last residue. The D gene is left open where the match is weak. Expanded clones get a size class; other rows say once, few or many, or leave the size out.

TRBJ1-2,TRBV1,NA,NA,CTSNEGQIGYTF,TGCACCAGCAACGAGGGACAGATAGGCTACACCTTC
TRBJ2-5,TRBV15,NA,NA,CATSRDWSETQYF,TGTGCCACCAGCAGAGATTGGAGTGAGACCCAGTACTTC
TRBJ1-6,TRBV2,TRBD1,once,CASSSGGGYNSPLHF,TGTGCCAGCAGTTCAGGGGGCGGGTATAATTCACCCCTCCACTTT
TRBJ1-6,TRBV4-2,NA,NA,CASSQGAVGTGGSPLHF,TGTGCCAGCAGCCAAGGGGCGGTAGGGACGGGAGGTTCACCCCTCCACTTT
TRBJ1-6,TRBV21-1,NA,NA,CASSKVKYRGLGSPLHF,TGTGCCAGCAGCAAAGTGAAATACAGGGGGCTCGGTTCACCCCTCCACTTT
TRBJ2-7,TRBV7-9,NA,NA,CASSHPGSVYEQYF,TGTGCCAGCAGCCACCCGGGTAGTGTCTACGAGCAGTACTTC
TRBJ2-1,TRBV5-6,TRBD2,NA,CASSRAGGYEQFF,TGTGCCAGCAGCAGGGCGGGAGGGTATGAGCAGTTCTTC
TRBJ2-1,TRBV19,TRBD2,few,CASSSGRSEQFF,TGTGCCAGTAGTAGCGGGAGAAGTGAGCAGTTCTTC
TRBJ2-2,TRBV5-1,NA,NA,CASSLVASANTGELFF,TGCGCCAGCAGCTTGGTAGCCTCCGCGAACACCGGGGAGCTGTTTTTT
TRBJ2-2,TRBV9,NA,few,CASSATGTPTGELFF,TGTGCCAGCAGCGCAACCGGGACACCCACCGGGGAGCTGTTTTTT
TRBJ2-5,TRBV5-4,NA,NA,CASSPGQNQQETQYF,TGTGCCAGCAGTCCCGGACAGAATCAACAAGAGACCCAGTACTTC
TRBJ1-3,TRBV4-1,NA,NA,CASSQDPGSSGNTIYF,TGCGCCAGCAGCCAAGATCCAGGATCCTCTGGAAACACCATATATTTT
TRBJ1-5,TRBV28,NA,few,CASSLLQAGSQHF,TGTGCCAGCAGTTTACTCCAGGCAGGGTCCCAGCATTTT
TRBJ2-2,TRBV3-1/TRBV3-2,TRBD1,NA,CASSQDSGQGSGELFF,TGTGCCAGCAGCCAAGACTCGGGACAGGGGAGCGGGGAGCTGTTTTTT
TRBJ1-4,TRBV12-3/TRBV12-4,TRBD1,NA,CASSLDRGRLFF,TGTGCCAGCAGTCTCGACAGGGGAAGGCTGTTTTTT
TRBJ2-2,TRBV6-1,TRBD2,NA,CASSEQPSGSYTGELFF,TGTGCCAGCAGTGAACAACCTAGCGGGAGTTACACCGGGGAGCTGTTTTTT
TRBJ2-7,TRBV13,NA,few,CASSLAGSYEQYF,TGTGCCAGCAGCTTAGCGGGATCCTACGAGCAGTACTTC
TRBJ2-1,TRBV10-2,TRBD2,NA,CASTEAGGRSEQFF,TGCGCCAGCACCGAAGCGGGAGGGCGGAGTGAGCAGTTCTTC
TRBJ2-7,TRBV28,NA,NA,CASEQGYEQYF,TGTGCCAGCGAGCAGGGCTACGAGCAGTACTTC
TRBJ2-1,TRBV2,NA,many,CASSPRGLLTVYHNNEQFF,TGTGCCAGCAGCCCTCGGGGTCTGTTAACGGTTTATCACAACAATGAGCAGTTCTTC
TRBJ1-2,TRBV18,TRBD1,NA,CASSHAPGQGDYGYTF,TGTGCCAGCTCTCACGCTCCGGGACAGGGGGACTATGGCTACACCTTC
TRBJ1-5,TRBV4-1,TRBD1,NA,CASSQDRAGGNQPQHF,TGCGCCAGCAGCCAAGATAGGGCAGGGGGAAATCAGCCCCAGCATTTT
TRBJ1-6,TRBV2,TRBD1,NA,CASIYRPGTGRSPLHF,TGTGCCAGCATTTATCGGCCCGGGACAGGGCGATCACCCCTCCACTTT
TRBJ1-6,TRBV5-1,NA,NA,CASRGDNNSPLHF,TGCGCCAGCAGGGGGGACAATAATTCACCCCTCCACTTT
TRBJ2-1,TRBV19,TRBD1,few,CASSIGRDSAADNEQFF,TGTGCCAGTAGTATAGGCCGGGACAGTGCTGCGGACAATGAGCAGTTCTTC
TRBJ2-2,TRBV3-1/TRBV3-2,NA,NA,CASSQAAANTGELFF,TGTGCCAGCAGCCAAGCAGCGGCGAACACCGGGGAGCTGTTTTTT
TRBJ1-4,TRBV27,NA,NA,CASSTQDTGGLFF,TGTGCCAGCAGTACCCAGGACACCGGGGGTCTGTTTTTT
TRBJ2-1,TRBV9,TRBD1,NA,CASSPRFDRGYNEQFF,TGTGCCAGCAGCCCCCGGTTCGACAGGGGGTACAATGAGCAGTTCTTC
TRBJ1-6,TRBV7-2,NA,NA,CASRLDWEASPLHF,TGTGCCAGCAGGCTCGACTGGGAGGCTTCACCCCTCCACTTT
TRBJ2-1,TRBV7-9,TRBD1,NA,CASSSGQGYNEQFF,TGTGCCAGCAGCTCGGGACAGGGCTACAATGAGCAGTTCTTC
TRBJ1-2,TRBV6-6,NA,NA,CASSFERLQSGEGYTF,TGTGCCAGCAGCTTCGAAAGGTTACAGTCTGGTGAGGGCTACACCTTC
TRBJ1-4,TRBV6-5,NA,NA,CASSQTRGGELFF,TGTGCCAGCAGCCAAACCCGTGGAGGGGAACTGTTTTTT
TRBJ2-5,TRBV6-1,TRBD1,NA,CASSGYWDSFQETQYF,TGTGCCAGCAGTGGCTATTGGGACAGCTTTCAAGAGACCCAGTACTTC
TRBJ2-7,TRBV5-1,TRBD2,NA,CASSFLGPGTSGATYEQYF,TGCGCCAGCAGCTTTCTTGGCCCCGGGACTAGCGGGGCTACCTACGAGCAGTACTTC
TRBJ2-2,TRBV12-3/TRBV12-4,NA,few,CASSDKNTGELFF,TGTGCCAGCAGTGACAAGAACACCGGGGAGCTGTTTTTT
TRBJ2-2,TRBV5-6,TRBD1,few,CASSRGTGVAGELFF,TGTGCCAGCAGTCGAGGGACAGGGGTGGCCGGGGAGCTGTTTTTT
TRBJ1-4,TRBV29-1,NA,NA,CSVEAIEETNEKLFF,TGCAGCGTTGAAGCGATAGAGGAAACTAATGAAAAACTGTTTTTT
TRBJ1-2,TRBV7-8,NA,once,CASSQGGDYGYTF,TGTGCCAGCAGCCAGGGAGGGGACTATGGCTACACCTTC
TRBJ2-5,TRBV5-1,NA,NA,CASSFSTGERETQYF,TGCGCCAGCAGCTTCTCCACGGGAGAGAGAGAGACCCAGTACTTC
TRBJ1-2,TRBV15,TRBD1,NA,CATSRGQGTGGYTF,TGTGCCACCAGCAGAGGACAGGGCACGGGCGGCTACACCTTC
TRBJ2-5,TRBV2,NA,NA,CASSARWAGETQYF,TGTGCCAGCAGTGCACGGTGGGCGGGGGAGACCCAGTACTTC
TRBJ2-7,TRBV9,TRBD2,NA,CASSVEAGDVYEQYF,TGTGCCAGCAGCGTAGAAGCGGGGGATGTCTACGAGCAGTACTTC
TRBJ1-4,TRBV24-1,NA,NA,CATSDPSSRVREKLFF,TGTGCCACCAGTGATCCTAGTTCGAGGGTCCGAGAAAAACTGTTTTTT
TRBJ1-1,TRBV10-2,NA,NA,CASSVQRRTEAFF,TGCGCCAGCAGTGTTCAGCGGCGGACTGAAGCTTTCTTT
TRBJ1-2,TRBV10-3,NA,NA,CAISGRTDIYGYTF,TGTGCCATCAGCGGAAGGACGGACATCTATGGCTACACCTTC
TRBJ2-5,TRBV3-1/TRBV3-2,TRBD2,once,CASSQESGRGETQYF,TGTGCCAGCAGCCAAGAAAGCGGGAGGGGAGAGACCCAGTACTTC
TRBJ1-6,TRBV6-5,NA,NA,CASAGAHNSPLHF,TGTGCCAGCGCAGGGGCCCATAATTCACCCCTCCACTTT
TRBJ2-7,TRBV6-5,TRBD1,NA,CASSSGTGGYEQYF,TGTGCCAGCAGTTCCGGGACAGGGGGCTACGAGCAGTACTTC
TRBJ2-3,TRBV10-3,NA,few,CAISVGQGGKDTQYF,TGTGCCATCAGTGTCGGACAGGGAGGGAAAGATACGCAGTATTTT
TRBJ2-7,TRBV6-5,TRBD1,NA,CASSYDRGHEQYF,TGTGCCAGCAGTTACGACAGGGGTCACGAGCAGTACTTC
TRBJ2-1,TRBV7-6,NA,few,CASRPRGRREKGEQFF,TGTGCCAGCAGGCCCAGGGGGCGGCGGGAGAAGGGTGAGCAGTTCTTC
TRBJ1-2,TRBV29-1,NA,NA,CSVRISGYYGYTF,TGCAGCGTTCGGATATCAGGGTACTATGGCTACACCTTC
TRBJ2-1,TRBV29-1,NA,NA,CSVEGTEASRYNEQFF,TGCAGCGTTGAAGGTACCGAGGCTAGCAGATACAATGAGCAGTTCTTC
TRBJ2-2,TRBV5-5,TRBD2,few,CASSLLAGQHTGELFF,TGTGCCAGCAGCTTGTTAGCGGGCCAACACACCGGGGAGCTGTTTTTT